This is a list of T cell receptor beta chains from one sample in a study of cytomegalovirus exposure and HLA in healthy donors. Sequenced by immunoSEQ multiplex PCR; TCRdb stores in-frame clones only, minus some. The sample has 180,000 or so clones, approximately 80% seen once; the top ten hold approximately 4.1%. The sequenced material came from PBMCs. The receptors stem from a woman aged 45-59 years in good health and CMV-seropositive. Both conserved end residues are part of each CDR3. A D gene is named only where the DNA matches it firmly. Clone size is given for some rows only: seen once, a few or many times, or a class if the clone is expanded.

>TRBJ1-1|TRBD1|TRBV27|.
TGTGCCAGCAGTCCAGGGACAGGGGAGGCGATGAACACTGAAGCTTTCTTT
CASSPGTGEAMNTEAFF
>TRBJ1-1|.|TRBV19|.
TGTGCCACCCAGACCACGGGGGGAAAAACTGAAGCTTTCTTT
CATQTTGGKTEAFF
>TRBJ2-5|.|TRBV6-5|.
TGTGCCAGCAGTTATCTAGAGACCCAGTACTTC
CASSYLETQYF
>TRBJ2-3|TRBD2|TRBV15|.
TGTGCCACCAGCCCCCGGACTAGCGGTACCGCTAGCACAGATACGCAGTATTTT
CATSPRTSGTASTDTQYF
>TRBJ2-2|.|TRBV11-2|.
TGTGCCAGCACCCAGACACCGAACACCGGGGAGCTGTTTTTT
CASTQTPNTGELFF
>TRBJ2-5|TRBD1|TRBV7-7|.
TGTGCTAGCAGCCCGGACAGGGTAGCAGAGACCCAGTACTTC
CASSPDRVAETQYF
>TRBJ2-1|TRBD2|TRBV4-2|.
TGTGCCAGCAGCCAAGGGGGCGGCGGGAGGGCCGATGAGCAGTTCTTC
CASSQGGGGRADEQFF
>TRBJ1-5|TRBD1|TRBV19|few
TGTGCCAGTAGCATCACAGGGGTGTCGCAGCCCCAGCATTTT
CASSITGVSQPQHF
>TRBJ1-1|.|TRBV5-4|.
TGTGCCAGCAGCCCCCCCAGGGGCCTGAACACTGAAGCTTTCTTT
CASSPPRGLNTEAFF
>TRBJ2-1|.|TRBV29-1|.
TGCAGCGTTGAGGGACTTAACCCGAGCCCCTACAATGAGCAGTTCTTC
CSVEGLNPSPYNEQFF
>TRBJ1-2|TRBD1|TRBV25-1|.
TGTGCCAGCAGTGATAGGGGGCAAAGCTATGGCTACACCTTC
CASSDRGQSYGYTF
>TRBJ1-2|.|TRBV4-2|few
TGTGCCAGCAGCCAAGATCAGGGGCTGGACTATGGCTACACCTTC
CASSQDQGLDYGYTF
>TRBJ1-4|.|TRBV2|.
TGTGCCAGCAGCTCGGCGGAGTATCGAACGCAGAGTAATGAAAAACTGTTTTTT
CASSSAEYRTQSNEKLFF
>TRBJ2-1|.|TRBV7-3|once
TGTGCCAGCAGCTCCTATCTAACGGGGTATGAGCAGTTCTTC
CASSSYLTGYEQFF
>TRBJ2-7|TRBD1|TRBV6-5|.
TGTGCCAGCAGTTACCCGACCGGGACAGGGTACCACGAGCAGTACTTC
CASSYPTGTGYHEQYF
>TRBJ2-7|.|TRBV7-2|.
TGTGCCAGCAGCTGGAGCCAGCTCGGGACCTACGAGCAGTACTTC
CASSWSQLGTYEQYF
>TRBJ1-5|.|TRBV11-2|.
TGTGCCAGCAGCTTAGATTCGTTAAGAGGGCAGCCCCAGCATTTT
CASSLDSLRGQPQHF
>TRBJ2-1|TRBD2|TRBV18|.
TGTGCCAGCTCCAAGACCCCTAATCCGGGACTAGCGGGATTTGAGCAGTTCTTC
CASSKTPNPGLAGFEQFF
>TRBJ2-1|TRBD2|TRBV14|few
TGTGCCAGCAGCCAACTAGCGGGGAAGCCCTACAATGAGCAGTTCTTC
CASSQLAGKPYNEQFF
>TRBJ2-2|.|TRBV10-3|.
TGTGCCATCAGTGAACCGGACAGAACACGGGAGCTGTTTTTT
CAISEPDRTRELFF
>TRBJ2-5|.|TRBV7-2|.
TGTGCCAGCAGCTTATCAGGGGAAGAGACCCAGTACTTC
CASSLSGEETQYF
>TRBJ1-3|.|TRBV2|many
TGTGCCAGCAGTGGAGCTGGCGGAAACACCATATATTTT
CASSGAGGNTIYF
>TRBJ1-4|.|TRBV25-1|.
TGTGCCAGCAGTGAATTCAGGGAAACTAATGAAAAACTGTTTTTT
CASSEFRETNEKLFF
>TRBJ2-7|TRBD1|TRBV5-1|.
TGCGCCAGCAGCTTGGCCGACAGGGTGTGGGAGCAGTACTTC
CASSLADRVWEQYF
>TRBJ2-1|.|TRBV7-9|.
TGTGCCAGCAGCTTAGTATCCTTCGCAGGGAAAGGGAATGAGCAGTTCTTC
CASSLVSFAGKGNEQFF
>TRBJ2-2|.|TRBV4-3|few
TGCGCCAGCAGCCAAGACCTTCGGGTGACCGGGGAGCTGTTTTTT
CASSQDLRVTGELFF
>TRBJ1-1|.|TRBV7-2|.
TGTGCCGTTTTGCGGGCGAACACTGAAGCTTTCTTT
CAVLRANTEAFF
>TRBJ1-6|.|TRBV6-1|.
TGTGCCAGCAGTGAATTAATCGGACTATACCCCCTCCACTTT
CASSELIGLYPLHF
>TRBJ2-3|.|TRBV7-9|few
TGTGCCAGCAGCTTGGGTTACGACACCAGCACAGATACGCAGTATTTT
CASSLGYDTSTDTQYF
>TRBJ2-7|.|TRBV19|.
TGTGCCAGTAGTATAGGGCCGGGGAACGAGCAGTACTTC
CASSIGPGNEQYF
>TRBJ2-7|TRBD1|TRBV27|.
TGTGCCAGCAGCACCTCGACAGGGGTCGAGCAGTACTTC
CASSTSTGVEQYF
>TRBJ2-3|.|TRBV12-2|once
TGTGCAAGTCCCAGGTGGGGGAGGGTGCCTAGCACAGATACGCAGTATTTT
CASPRWGRVPSTDTQYF
>TRBJ2-1|.|TRBV29-1|.
TGCAGCGTTGAGGCCCAATACAATGAGCAGTTCTTC
CSVEAQYNEQFF
>TRBJ2-7|.|TRBV5-1|.
TGCGCCAGCAGCCCGGTTCAGGGGAGCTCCTACGAGCAGTACTTC
CASSPVQGSSYEQYF
>TRBJ2-1|TRBD2|TRBV7-3|.
TGTGCCAGCAGCTTAATCCTCTCGGGGACTAGCGGGGGAGAGCAGTTCTTC
CASSLILSGTSGGEQFF
>TRBJ2-7|TRBD1|TRBV18|.
TGTGCCAGCTCAAGCGGGACAGGGGGTACTTACTTGACTACCTACGAGCAGTACTTC
CASSSGTGGTYLTTYEQYF
>TRBJ2-1|TRBD2|TRBV29-1|once
TGCAGCGTCAGCCTGACTAGCGGGGGTCCGAATGAGCAGTTCTTC
CSVSLTSGGPNEQFF
>TRBJ1-1|.|TRBV15|once
TGTGCCACCAGCAGAGATTTAACAGAAACTACTGAAGCTTTCTTT
CATSRDLTETTEAFF
>TRBJ2-2|TRBD1|TRBV7-2|.
TGTGCCAGCAGCTTAAGGGATCCGGGACAGGTCACCGGGGAGCTGTTTTTT
CASSLRDPGQVTGELFF
>TRBJ2-3|TRBD1|TRBV28|.
TGTGCCAGCAGTTCGGCACCGGGACAGGGAAATATAGATACGCAGTATTTT
CASSSAPGQGNIDTQYF
>TRBJ2-7|.|TRBV29-1|.
TGCAGCGTTGAAGATCACGGGGGCTACGAGCAGTACTTC
CSVEDHGGYEQYF
>TRBJ2-2|.|TRBV7-6|.
TGTGCCAGCAGCCCCCGGGTAGGCGGGACCGGGGAGCTGTTTTTT
CASSPRVGGTGELFF